One and the same sample provided the 18 T cell receptor beta chains below, sequenced in a study of blood T cell repertoires in COVID-19. Here immunoSEQ multiplex PCR was the method, and the copy in TCRdb shows in-frame clones only, minus some. The top ten clones hold roughly 8.2% of a sample with over 200,000 clones, more than 70% of them seen once. The sample was peripheral blood. The receptors shown here come from a woman between 45 and 65 years old with acute or convalescent COVID-19.

The rearrangement joins TRBV24-1 to TRBJ2-3, with TRBD2 identical over 7 bases. Germline values: CDR1 KGHDR, CDR2 SFDVKD. The CDR3 runs to 15 residues. Trimming cost V 5 bases and J 0 bases; bases outside gene matches: 4. The CDR3 region is CATSGLADSTDTQYF. The CDR3 DNA reads as TGTGCCACCAGTGGCCTAGCGGATAGCACAGATACGCAGTATTTT.

This clone was detected once. The J gene is TRBJ2-7, the V gene TRBV3-1 (or the pseudogene TRBV3-2), with D possibly being TRBD2 (6 bases). The CDR3 sequence is 17 residues long. Germline V lookup: CDR1 LGHDT, CDR2 YNNKEL (reference sequence). The V and J ends lost 2 bases and 3 bases respectively, with 20 bases between them. As DNA, the CDR3 is TGTGCCAGCAGCCAAACCCCTCAGGGCGGGGTCGTCTACGAGCAGTACTTC. Residues: CASSQTPQGGVVYEQYF.

The CDR3: CASSEDPGGFGSPLHF. The CDR3 DNA is TGTGCCAGCAGTGAAGATCCGGGAGGATTTGGGTCACCCCTCCACTTT. This rearrangement joins TRBV6-1 to TRBJ1-6, with D hard to call. Trimming stripped 1 base from V and 10 bases from J, with 17 bases between. Germline V gives CDR1 MNHNS, CDR2 SASEGT. This CDR3 contains 16 residues.

This clone was seen only once. This chain uses TRBV19 with TRBJ2-7; 12 positions match TRBD1. The V and J ends lost 3 bases and 0 bases, in that order; junction bases with no gene match: 3. The CDR3 is 16 residues long. The germline gives CDR1 LNHDA, CDR2 SQIVND (reference sequence). DNA for the CDR3: TGTGCCAGTAGTATCGGGACAGGGGGCCTCTCCTACGAGCAGTACTTC. Protein sequence: CASSIGTGGLSYEQYF.

The chain joins TRBV5-8 to TRBJ2-5, with TRBD1 identical over 10 bases. The CDR3 is 15 residues long. CDR1 is SGHTS, CDR2 YDEGEE, per germline. V shed 4 bases, J shed 1 base, and the junction held 4 bases outside the gene matches. CDR3 in amino acids: CASSMGDRGQETQYF. The CDR3 DNA follows: TGTGCCAGCAGCATGGGGGACAGGGGCCAAGAGACCCAGTACTTC.

This clone is a singleton in its sample. J is TRBJ2-5 and V is TRBV27; TRBD2 matches 12 bases. Germline V gives CDR1 MNHEY, CDR2 SMNVEV (reference sequence). The CDR3 spans 15 residues. J was trimmed by 6 bases and V by 6 bases; bases with no gene match: 8. The CDR3 nucleotides read TGTGCCAGCAGCCCCCTAGCGGGAGGGACAAAGACCCAGTACTTC. Encoded protein: CASSPLAGGTKTQYF.

V gene TRBV6-5 combines with J gene TRBJ2-7; 7 positions match TRBD1. The CDR3 is made up of 13 amino acids. Trimming removed 6 bases from V and 2 bases from J; junction bases left unmatched: 4. Per the germline V gene, CDR1 is MNHEY and CDR2 is SVGAGI. CDR3 sequence (DNA): TGTGCCAGCAGACAACAGGGGACCTACGAGCAGTACTTC. Its translation: CASRQQGTYEQYF.

This chain uses TRBV7-2 with TRBJ2-1; 9 bases are a match to TRBD2. Trimming at V came to 5 bases and at J to 2 bases, leaving 4 bases not matched to a gene. The CDR3 totals 15 residues. Germline CDR1 reads SGHTA; CDR2 reads FQGNSA. The CDR3 coding sequence is TGTGCCAGCAGCCCCAGCGGGAGGACCTACAATGAGCAGTTCTTC. This translates into CASSPSGRTYNEQFF. Full variable domain (outside the CDR3, taken from reference TRBV7-2 and TRBJ2-1): GAGVSQSPSNKVTEKGKDVELRCDPISGHTALYWYRQSLGQGLEFLIYFQGNSAPDKSGLPSDRFSAERTGGSVSTLTIQRTQQEDSAVYLCASSPSGRTYNEQFFGPGTRLTVL.

V is TRBV19 and J is TRBJ2-1; perhaps TRBD2 as D (6 bases). The V gene lost 5 bases and the J gene lost 9 bases, with 11 bases spanning the gap. The CDR3 totals 12 residues. Germline-derived CDR1 and CDR2 are LNHDA and SQIVND (reference sequence). The CDR3 loop is CASSRLEAEQFF. The CDR3 coding sequence is TGTGCCAGTAGTCGACTAGAGGCTGAGCAGTTCTTC.

This clone was counted between two and nine times. The chain employs TRBV2 and TRBJ1-5; tentatively, D is TRBD1 (6 bases). This CDR3 has 14 residues. Germline CDR1 is SNHLY and CDR2 is FYNNEI. Trimming shortened V by 4 bases and J by 0 bases, and 7 bases separated the two germline ends. Here the CDR3 reads CASSGTASNQPQHF. The CDR3 DNA reads as TGTGCCAGCAGTGGGACAGCTAGCAATCAGCCCCAGCATTTT.

The chain employs TRBV29-1 and TRBJ2-1; the D is unclear. The CDR3 runs to 14 residues. V was clipped by 4 bases and J by 4 bases, with 14 bases between them. Germline CDR1 is SQVTM and CDR2 is ANQGSEA. DNA of the CDR3: TGCAGCGTTGCCACTATAAGCTCTTACAATGAGCAGTTCTTC. Residues: CSVATISSYNEQFF.

This clone was found once. V and J are TRBV12-3 or TRBV12-4 and TRBJ2-7; D unclear. V was pared by 3 bases and J by 3 bases, with 9 bases between. This CDR3 comprises 13 residues. CDR3 DNA: TGTGCCAGCAGTTTCGCGGAAAACTACGAGCAGTACTTC. Translated, it gives CASSFAENYEQYF.

The chain joins TRBV18 to TRBJ2-7; 11 bases agree with TRBD1. Trimming at V came to 0 bases and at J to 6 bases, leaving 4 bases not matched to a gene. Germline CDR1 reads KGHSH; CDR2 reads LQKENI. The CDR3 runs to 15 residues. The chain's CDR3 is CASSPPDRGRGEQYF. CDR3 in DNA: TGTGCCAGCTCACCACCGGACAGGGGGCGCGGCGAGCAGTACTTC.

The rearrangement uses TRBV20-1 and TRBJ2-1, with TRBD2 matching over 7 bases. Trimming at V came to 5 bases and at J to 10 bases, leaving 5 bases not matched to a gene. CDR1 and CDR2 from the germline V gene are DFQATT and SNEGSKA (reference sequence). The length of the CDR3 is 11 residues. The CDR3, as DNA: TGCAGTGCTGGGGACTACCGAGAGCAGTTCTTC. This codes for CSAGDYREQFF.

This chain links TRBV5-1 with TRBJ1-4; 7 nucleotides match TRBD1. The junction had 5 bases not matched to a gene; V was cut back by 4 bases and J by 5 bases. The CDR3 consists of 14 residues. Per the germline V gene, CDR1 is SGHRS and CDR2 is YFSETQ. The CDR3 is CASSRDSSNEKLFF. CDR3 sequence (DNA): TGCGCCAGCAGCCGGGACAGTTCAAATGAAAAACTGTTTTTT.

This clone has only a few counts. This chain joins TRBV6-1 and TRBJ1-1; 8 bases are shared with TRBD1. The length of the CDR3 is 15 residues. V lost 3 bases to trimming and J lost 0 bases; unmatched junction nucleotides: 3. Germline CDR1 MNHNS, CDR2 SASEGT. The CDR3 protein is CASSEDRAVNTEAFF. The CDR3, as DNA: TGTGCCAGCAGTGAGGACAGGGCGGTGAACACTGAAGCTTTCTTT.

The rearrangement joins TRBV5-4 to TRBJ2-4, with 11 positions matching TRBD2. CDR3 length: 17 amino acids. V lost 0 bases, J lost 3 bases, and 5 bases stayed unmatched. CDR1 is SGHNT, CDR2 YYREEE, per germline (reference sequence). The CDR3 DNA sequence: TGTGCCAGCAGCTTGGAAGGGACTAGCGGCCACAAAAACATTCAGTACTTC. Protein: CASSLEGTSGHKNIQYF.

V usage is TRBV6-6 and J usage is TRBJ2-2; D gene unclear. CDR3 length equals 15 residues. V dropped 0 bases and J dropped 3 bases, with 8 bases sitting between them. Germline V gene data show CDR1 as MNHNY and CDR2 as SVGAGI (reference sequence). CDR3 residues: CASSYSIRDTGELFF. The CDR3 DNA follows: TGTGCCAGCAGTTACTCGATACGGGACACCGGGGAGCTGTTTTTT.